A selection of T cell receptor beta chains follows, all from one sample in a study of T cells in Graves' hyperthyroidism and ophthalmopathy. TCRdb itself ran the multiplex PCR reads through MiXCR, one entry per CDR3 protein. The repertoire includes 130,000 or so distinct CDR3 sequences, around 20% of them detected once, and 67% sits in the top ten. The sequenced material came from blood. The receptor source for this set is a woman aged 50 to 60 with Graves' hyperthyroidism that later progressed to Graves' ophthalmopathy. CDR3s include the opening cysteine and the closing phenylalanine or tryptophan. The D gene is left open where the match is weak. Some rows have no size entry. The others give once, few or many, or a class for an expanded clone.

J | V | D | size | DNA | CDR3
TRBJ2-1 | TRBV7-3 | TRBD2 | many | TGTGCCAGCGGACTAGCGGGAGGGGTTGGGAATGAGCAGTTCTTC | CASGLAGGVGNEQFF
TRBJ2-7 | TRBV4-1 | NA | few | TGCGCCAGCAGCCACCGCGCCACCGCCGGGACCTACGAGCAGTACTTC | CASSHRATAGTYEQYF
TRBJ2-7 | TRBV11-2 | NA | many | TGTGCCAGCAGCCCCTTCAGGCTGAAGTTGGGGGGAGTAACCTACGAGCAGTACTTC | CASSPFRLKLGGVTYEQYF
TRBJ2-5 | TRBV14 | NA | few | TGTGCCAGCAGCCCCACTAGGGAGACCCAGTACTTC | CASSPTRETQYF
TRBJ1-6 | TRBV19 | NA | NA | TGTGCCAGTAGTATTACGGTTTTTGGTTCACCCCTCCACTTT | CASSITVFGSPLHF
TRBJ2-1 | TRBV13 | TRBD1 | once | TGTGCCAGCAGCTCACTCGCCGGGACAGGGGATAGGGATGAGCAGTTCTTC | CASSSLAGTGDRDEQFF
TRBJ2-7 | TRBV6-1 | TRBD2 | NA | TGTGCCAGCAGAGGCCCGGGACTAGCGGAGCTCTCCTACGAGCAGTACTTC | CASRGPGLAELSYEQYF
TRBJ2-4 | TRBV5-6 | NA | NA | TGTGCCAGCAGCTCCCCGGGGCCCTTATTAGCCAAAAACATTCAGTACTTC | CASSSPGPLLAKNIQYF
TRBJ1-6 | TRBV6-1 | NA | many | TGTGCCAGCGCTAGCAGACAGTCTGCAAGCTCCTATAATTCACCCCTCCACTTT | CASASRQSASSYNSPLHF
TRBJ2-5 | TRBV5-6 | TRBD2 | many | TGTGCCAGCACCCCCCTCCGGGGGGGTCAGCAAGAGACCCAGTACTTC | CASTPLRGGQQETQYF
TRBJ1-1 | TRBV6-2/TRBV6-3 | NA | many | TGTGCCAGCAGTTATTTTCTGGGGGAAGCTTTCTTT | CASSYFLGEAFF
TRBJ1-3 | TRBV11-2 | NA | few | TGTGCCAGCAGCTTAAGGCGTCGAGGGGATGGAAACACCATATATTTT | CASSLRRRGDGNTIYF
TRBJ2-7 | TRBV30 | TRBD1 | few | TGTGCCTGGAGGGGACAGGGGTTTTACGAGCAGTACTTC | CAWRGQGFYEQYF
TRBJ2-1 | TRBV20-1 | TRBD2 | many | TGCAGGGCCAAAAAGCGGGACTCCTACAATGAGCAGTTCTTC | CRAKKRDSYNEQFF
TRBJ1-6 | TRBV28 | NA | few | TGTGCCAGCAGTTTACTCCAGGGGACAAATTCACCCCTCCACTTT | CASSLLQGTNSPLHF
TRBJ2-1 | TRBV6-1 | NA | few | TGTGCCAGCAGTGAACAAGGGACTTCCTACAATGAGCAGTTCTTC | CASSEQGTSYNEQFF
TRBJ2-5 | TRBV5-8 | NA | many | TGTGCCAGCAGCGAAACGGAGACCCAGTACTTC | CASSETETQYF
TRBJ2-3 | TRBV29-1 | TRBD2 | many | TGCAGCGTTGTAAGCGGGGGCCACACAGATACGCAGTATTTT | CSVVSGGHTDTQYF
TRBJ2-3 | TRBV7-9 | NA | NA | TGTGCCAGCAGCTTAGGATTCGGGGATACGCAGTATTTT | CASSLGFGDTQYF
TRBJ2-7 | TRBV12-3/TRBV12-4 | TRBD1 | many | TGTGCCAGCAGCCCCCTTGGGACAGGGGGCCTGTGGGGGCAGTACTTC | CASSPLGTGGLWGQYF
TRBJ1-5 | TRBV7-8 | NA | many | TGTGCCAGCAGCTCCCAGGGACCGGGGGGCAATCAGCCCCAGCATTTT | CASSSQGPGGNQPQHF
TRBJ1-1 | TRBV19 | NA | NA | TGTGCCAGTAGTCCTAAACGGGTGAACACTGAAGCTTTCTTT | CASSPKRVNTEAFF